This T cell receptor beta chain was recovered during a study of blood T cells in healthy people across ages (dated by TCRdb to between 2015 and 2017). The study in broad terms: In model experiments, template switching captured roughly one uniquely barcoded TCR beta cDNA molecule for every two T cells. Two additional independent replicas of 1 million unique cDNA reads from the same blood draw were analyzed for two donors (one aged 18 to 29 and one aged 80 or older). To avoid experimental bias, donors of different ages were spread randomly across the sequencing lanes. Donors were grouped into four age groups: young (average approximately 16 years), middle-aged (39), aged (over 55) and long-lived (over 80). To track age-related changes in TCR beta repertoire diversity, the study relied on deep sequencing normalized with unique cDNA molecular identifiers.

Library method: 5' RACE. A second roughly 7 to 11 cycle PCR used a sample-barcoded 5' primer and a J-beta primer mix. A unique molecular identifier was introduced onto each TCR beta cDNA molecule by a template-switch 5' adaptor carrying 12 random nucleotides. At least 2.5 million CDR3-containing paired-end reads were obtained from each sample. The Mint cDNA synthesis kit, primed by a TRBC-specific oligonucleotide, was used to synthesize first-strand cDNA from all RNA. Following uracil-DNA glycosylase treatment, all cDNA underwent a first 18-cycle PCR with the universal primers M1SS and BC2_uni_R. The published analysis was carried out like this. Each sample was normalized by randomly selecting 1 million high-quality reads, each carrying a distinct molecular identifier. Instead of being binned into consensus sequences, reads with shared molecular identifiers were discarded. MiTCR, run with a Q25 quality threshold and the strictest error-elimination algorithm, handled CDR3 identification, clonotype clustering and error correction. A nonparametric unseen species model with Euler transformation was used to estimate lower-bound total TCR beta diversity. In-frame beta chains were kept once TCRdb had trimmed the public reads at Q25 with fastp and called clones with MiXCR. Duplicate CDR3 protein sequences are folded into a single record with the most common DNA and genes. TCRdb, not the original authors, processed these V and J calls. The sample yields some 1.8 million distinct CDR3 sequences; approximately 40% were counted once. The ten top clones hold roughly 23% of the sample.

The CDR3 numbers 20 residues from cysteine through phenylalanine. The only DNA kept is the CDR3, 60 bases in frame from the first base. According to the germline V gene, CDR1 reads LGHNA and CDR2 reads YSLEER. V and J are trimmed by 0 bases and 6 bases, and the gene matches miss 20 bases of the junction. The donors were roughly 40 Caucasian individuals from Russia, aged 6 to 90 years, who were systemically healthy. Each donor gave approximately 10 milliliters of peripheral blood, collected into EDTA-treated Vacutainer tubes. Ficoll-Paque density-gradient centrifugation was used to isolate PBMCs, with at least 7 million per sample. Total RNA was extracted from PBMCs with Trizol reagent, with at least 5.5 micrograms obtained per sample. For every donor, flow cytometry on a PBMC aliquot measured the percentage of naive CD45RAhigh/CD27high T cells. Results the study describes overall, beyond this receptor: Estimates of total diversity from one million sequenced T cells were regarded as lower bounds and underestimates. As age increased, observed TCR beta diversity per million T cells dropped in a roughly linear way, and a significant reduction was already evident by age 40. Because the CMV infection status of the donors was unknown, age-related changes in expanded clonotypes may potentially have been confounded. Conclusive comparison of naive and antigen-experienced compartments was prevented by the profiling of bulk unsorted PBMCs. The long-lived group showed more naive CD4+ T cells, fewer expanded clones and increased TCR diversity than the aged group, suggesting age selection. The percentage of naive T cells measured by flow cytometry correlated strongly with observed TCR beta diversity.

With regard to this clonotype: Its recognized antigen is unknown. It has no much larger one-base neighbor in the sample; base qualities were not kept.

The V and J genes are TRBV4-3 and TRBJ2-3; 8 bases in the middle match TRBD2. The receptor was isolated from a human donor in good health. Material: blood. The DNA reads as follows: TGCGCCAGCAGCCAAGAGAGGGTAGCGGGGACCGCGTACTTCGGGGATACGCAGTATTTT. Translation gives CASSQERVAGTAYFGDTQYF.